This T cell receptor (beta chain) is from a study of cytomegalovirus exposure and HLA in healthy donors. Background on the study: The 130 or so validation repertoires were reported in a later analysis to have been generated on the same platform as the roughly 720 first-cohort repertoires. Study-level findings and limits: Clusters of TCRs from the first cohort tended to co-occur in the roughly 120 validation repertoires (as a later analysis found). The authors listed around 150 TCR beta chains as cytomegalovirus-associated.

This clone was seen just once. Its specificity is unknown. One end of the junction does not line up with germline, which may come from a read error. The method was immunoSEQ multiplex PCR; TCRdb's version includes in-frame clones alone and lacks a portion of them. In the table there are nearly 200,000 clones, roughly 82% of which are singletons. The donors were members of the validation cohort comprising some 130 subjects, separate from the roughly 670-subject first cohort. This CDR3 contains 15 residues. Looked up from germline, CDR1 is LNHNV and CDR2 is YYDKDF (reference sequence). The chain carries TRBV15 and TRBJ2-1; 11 bases are a match to TRBD2. This TCR was sampled from a woman aged 30 to 39 in good health and CMV-seropositive. The sequenced material came from PBMCs. CDR3 nucleotides: TGTGTCACCAGCAGGGGACTAGCGGAGAACAATGAGCAGTTCTTC. Amino acids: CVTSRGLAENNEQFF.